These T cell receptor beta chains were read from a single sample in a study of control samples from healthy donors and cancer patients. The repertoire was sequenced with immunoSEQ multiplex PCR; TCRdb's copy has only in-frame clones and lacks some. The sample lists roughly 190,000 clones, 75% to 95% occurring once. The sequenced sample consisted of blood. The receptors shown here come from a woman aged 30 to 39 in good health. Both conserved end residues are part of each CDR3.

j_call: TRBJ1-3; v_call: TRBV6-5; cdr3_length: 13; cdr3_aa: CASSYSGTGDIYF
j_call: TRBJ1-1; v_call: TRBV20-1; cdr3_length: 11; cdr3_aa: CSARDWGEAFF
j_call: TRBJ1-6; v_call: TRBV27; cdr3_length: 15; cdr3_aa: CASSSPGQYNSPLHF
j_call: TRBJ1-2; v_call: TRBV21-1; cdr3_length: 12; cdr3_aa: CASTVGVYGYTF
j_call: TRBJ2-3; v_call: TRBV5-1; cdr3_length: 14; cdr3_aa: CASSLGGTTDTQYF
j_call: TRBJ1-2; v_call: TRBV3-1/TRBV3-2; cdr3_length: 14; cdr3_aa: CASSQDFGSYGYTF
j_call: TRBJ1-2; v_call: TRBV5-1; cdr3_length: 13; cdr3_aa: CASSSGQGFGYTF
j_call: TRBJ1-5; v_call: TRBV18; cdr3_length: 15; cdr3_aa: CASSPIGEGLQPQHF
j_call: TRBJ1-5; v_call: TRBV4-1; cdr3_length: 14; cdr3_aa: CASSQDGSNQPQHF
j_call: TRBJ2-5; v_call: TRBV19; cdr3_length: 14; cdr3_aa: CASSRGGLQETQYF
j_call: TRBJ2-1; v_call: TRBV6-2/TRBV6-3; cdr3_length: 14; cdr3_aa: CASSRSGIYNEQFF
j_call: TRBJ1-6; v_call: TRBV25-1; cdr3_length: 15; cdr3_aa: CASSDLWQTGSPLHF
j_call: TRBJ2-3; v_call: TRBV9; cdr3_length: 16; cdr3_aa: CASSVGIADGIDTQYF
j_call: TRBJ1-6; v_call: TRBV3-1/TRBV3-2; cdr3_length: 18; cdr3_aa: CASSQETGIKSYNSPLHF
j_call: TRBJ1-1; v_call: TRBV6-2/TRBV6-3; cdr3_length: 13; cdr3_aa: CASSYEGNTEAFF
j_call: TRBJ2-7; v_call: TRBV2; cdr3_length: 12; cdr3_aa: CASSETGLEQYF
j_call: TRBJ1-4; v_call: TRBV7-9; cdr3_length: 14; cdr3_aa: CASSTGGAGEKLFF
j_call: TRBJ2-1; v_call: TRBV7-3; cdr3_length: 13; cdr3_aa: CASGRGQGHEQFF
j_call: TRBJ2-1; v_call: TRBV6-5; cdr3_length: 16; cdr3_aa: CASSYSGSGGYNEQFF
j_call: TRBJ1-5; v_call: TRBV18; cdr3_length: 14; cdr3_aa: CASSPGVSNQPQHF
j_call: TRBJ2-2; v_call: TRBV6-4; cdr3_length: 15; cdr3_aa: CASSEAGDNTGELFF
j_call: TRBJ1-5; v_call: TRBV7-8; cdr3_length: 13; cdr3_aa: CASSYRANQPQHF
j_call: TRBJ2-6; v_call: TRBV9; cdr3_length: 16; cdr3_aa: CASSPDVRSGANVLTF
j_call: TRBJ2-1; v_call: TRBV7-9; cdr3_length: 17; cdr3_aa: CASSDLAGVLSYNEQFF
j_call: TRBJ2-7; v_call: TRBV27; cdr3_length: 13; cdr3_aa: CASSSVDSYEQYF
j_call: TRBJ1-5; v_call: TRBV12-3/TRBV12-4; cdr3_length: 13; cdr3_aa: CASSLQGNQPQHF
j_call: TRBJ2-1; v_call: TRBV2; cdr3_length: 13; cdr3_aa: CASKGDVYNEQFF